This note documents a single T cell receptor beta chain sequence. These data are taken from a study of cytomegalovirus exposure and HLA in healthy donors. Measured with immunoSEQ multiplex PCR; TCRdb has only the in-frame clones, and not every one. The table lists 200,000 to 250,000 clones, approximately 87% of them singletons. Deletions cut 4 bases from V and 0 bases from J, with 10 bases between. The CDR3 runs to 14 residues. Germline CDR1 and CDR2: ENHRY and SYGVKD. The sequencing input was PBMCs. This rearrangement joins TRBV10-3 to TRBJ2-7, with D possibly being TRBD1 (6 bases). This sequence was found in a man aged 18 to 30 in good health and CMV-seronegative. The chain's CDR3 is CAISVQGTSYEQYF. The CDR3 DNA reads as TGTGCCATCAGTGTTCAGGGGACCTCCTACGAGCAGTACTTC.